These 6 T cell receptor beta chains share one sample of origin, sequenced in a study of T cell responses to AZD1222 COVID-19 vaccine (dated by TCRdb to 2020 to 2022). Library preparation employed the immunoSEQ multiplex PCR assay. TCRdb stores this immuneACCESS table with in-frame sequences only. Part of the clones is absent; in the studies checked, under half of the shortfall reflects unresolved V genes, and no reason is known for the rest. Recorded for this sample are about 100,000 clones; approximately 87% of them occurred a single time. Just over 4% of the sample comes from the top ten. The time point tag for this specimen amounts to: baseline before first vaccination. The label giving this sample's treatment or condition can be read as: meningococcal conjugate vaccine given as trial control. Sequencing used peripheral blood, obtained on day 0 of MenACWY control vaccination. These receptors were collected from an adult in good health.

DNA for the CDR3: TGTGCCAGCAGCCCTGGGCTCGGAGTCAAGTTTGAAAAACTGTTTTTT. Residues: CASSPGLGVKFEKLFF. This sequence joins TRBV9 and TRBJ1-4; D is undetermined. Trimming shortened V by 4 bases and J by 7 bases, and 20 bases separated the two germline ends. The CDR3 totals 16 residues. Germline V lookup: CDR1 SGDLS, CDR2 YYNGEE. The full variable domain, rest sourced from reference TRBV9 and TRBJ1-4, is DSGVTQTPKHLITATGQRVTLRCSPRSGDLSVYWYQQSLDQGLQFLIQYYNGEERAKGNILERFSAQQFPDLHSELNLSSLELGDSALYFCASSPGLGVKFEKLFFGSGTQLSVL.

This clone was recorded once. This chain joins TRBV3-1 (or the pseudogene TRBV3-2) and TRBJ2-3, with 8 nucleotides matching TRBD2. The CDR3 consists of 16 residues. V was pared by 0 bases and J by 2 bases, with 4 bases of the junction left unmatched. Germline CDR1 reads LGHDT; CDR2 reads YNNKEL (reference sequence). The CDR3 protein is CASSQDPGGVTDTQYF. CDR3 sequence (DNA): TGTGCCAGCAGCCAAGATCCCGGGGGGGTCACAGATACGCAGTATTTT.

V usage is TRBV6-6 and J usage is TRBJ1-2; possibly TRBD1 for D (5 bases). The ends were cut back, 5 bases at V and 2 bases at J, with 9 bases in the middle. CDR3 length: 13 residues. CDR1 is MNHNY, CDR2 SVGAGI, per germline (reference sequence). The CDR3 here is CASSSQGNYGYTF. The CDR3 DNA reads TGTGCCAGCAGTAGTCAGGGCAACTATGGCTACACCTTC.

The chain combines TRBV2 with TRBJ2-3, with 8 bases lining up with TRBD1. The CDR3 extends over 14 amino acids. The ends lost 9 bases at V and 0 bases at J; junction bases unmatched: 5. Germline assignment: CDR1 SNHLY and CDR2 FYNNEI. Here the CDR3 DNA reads TGTGCCAGTGACAGGGGCCTTAGCACAGATACGCAGTATTTT. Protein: CASDRGLSTDTQYF.

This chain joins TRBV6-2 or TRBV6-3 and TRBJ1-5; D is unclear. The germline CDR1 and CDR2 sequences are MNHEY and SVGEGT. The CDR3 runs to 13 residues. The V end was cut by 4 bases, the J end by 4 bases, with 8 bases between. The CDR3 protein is CASSWERNQPQHF. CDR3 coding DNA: TGTGCCAGCAGTTGGGAGAGAAATCAGCCCCAGCATTTT.

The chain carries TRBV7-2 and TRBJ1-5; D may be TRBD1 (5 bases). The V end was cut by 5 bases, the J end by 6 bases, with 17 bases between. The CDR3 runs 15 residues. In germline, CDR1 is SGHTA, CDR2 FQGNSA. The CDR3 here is CASSPMGGLGQPQHF. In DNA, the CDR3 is TGTGCCAGCAGCCCCATGGGGGGGTTAGGTCAGCCCCAGCATTTT.